This entry lists 27 T cell receptor beta chains sequenced from one sample in a study of T cells in Graves' hyperthyroidism and ophthalmopathy. TCR beta CDR3 region amplification was performed from RNA transcripts. TCR CDR3 regions were first amplified by RT-PCR with HTBI primers. TCRdb reanalysed the multiplex PCR reads using MiXCR and keeps one entry per CDR3 protein. The table lists around 610,000 distinct CDR3 sequences, 14% to 15% of them singletons. Source material: blood. The receptors come from a woman aged 35 to 49 with Graves' ophthalmopathy.

This clonotype was seen many times. A read error is possible here, since a much larger clone lies one base away. The CDR3 DNA follows: TGTGCCAGCAGCGAGGACGGCAATCAGCCCCAGCATTTT. Protein sequence: CASSEDGNQPQHF. This rearrangement joins TRBV2 to TRBJ1-5, with D unclear. This CDR3 region has 13 residues. The V and J ends lost 6 bases and 2 bases respectively, with 8 bases between them. Germline loops: CDR1 SNHLY, CDR2 FYNNEI.

At least ten counts were recorded for this clonotype. CDR3 amino acids: CASSLAGGIDEQFF. In DNA, the CDR3 is TGTGCCAGCAGCCTAGCGGGAGGGATCGATGAGCAGTTCTTC. The V gene is TRBV2, the J gene TRBJ2-1; 12 bases match TRBD2. V lost 6 bases and J lost 8; bases outside the gene matches: 5. The V gene's germline CDR1 is SNHLY and CDR2 FYNNEI. This CDR3 region has 14 residues.

This clonotype was seen repeatedly, ten times or more. The CDR3 DNA reads TGCAGTGCTAGGGTGGGTTCTAGCGCGTCTTCGGGGGGGCAGTACTTC. As protein: CSARVGSSASSGGQYF. The rearrangement links TRBV20-1 to TRBJ2-7, with TRBD2 matching over 7 bases. The V gene's germline CDR1 is DFQATT and CDR2 SNEGSKA (reference sequence). This CDR3 spans 16 amino acids. The ends lost 3 bases at V and 9 bases at J; junction bases unmatched: 20.

This clonotype was recorded at least ten times. The chain uses TRBV7-2 and TRBJ1-5; D perhaps matches TRBD1 (5 bases). CDR1 SGHTA and CDR2 FQGNSA come from the germline V gene. The V end was cut by 5 bases, the J end by 0 bases, with 17 bases between. The length of the CDR3 is 17 residues. The CDR3 loop reads CASSPAIGAFSNQPQHF. The DNA of the CDR3 is TGTGCCAGCAGCCCTGCGATAGGGGCCTTTAGCAATCAGCCCCAGCATTTT.

At least ten counts were recorded for this clonotype. V is TRBV11-1 and J is TRBJ2-7, with TRBD2 as a possible D gene (6 bases). The germline V and J ends were trimmed by 5 bases and 3 bases, with 14 bases remaining between them. CDR3 length: 14 residues. The germline V gene encodes CDR1 SGHAT and CDR2 FQDESV (reference sequence). The CDR3 region has the DNA TGTGCCAGCAGCGTGACTAGTACTCACTACGAGCAGTACTTC. Encoded protein: CASSVTSTHYEQYF.

The chain links TRBV12-3 or TRBV12-4 to TRBJ2-7, with 7 bases lining up with TRBD1. The CDR3 spans 14 residues. V lost 5 bases to trimming and J lost 7 bases; unmatched junction nucleotides: 11. The CDR3: CASSLQSGQPEQYF. The CDR3 nucleotides read TGTGCCAGCAGTCTCCAATCGGGACAGCCGGAGCAGTACTTC.

Many counts were recorded for this clonotype. The chain employs TRBV11-2 and TRBJ2-7; possibly TRBD1 or TRBD2 for D (5 bases each). The CDR3 totals 16 residues. V dropped 2 bases and J dropped 2 bases, with 16 bases sitting between them. Germline V lookup: CDR1 SGHAT, CDR2 FQNNGV. CDR3 sequence: CASSLPTGDGAYEQYF. CDR3 coding DNA: TGTGCCAGCAGCTTACCAACTGGGGACGGTGCCTACGAGCAGTACTTC.

This clonotype was detected many times. The genes are TRBV6-1 and TRBJ2-7; 8 bases align to TRBD2. The length of the CDR3 is 13 residues. The germline CDR1 and CDR2 sequences are MNHNS and SASEGT. V gave up 7 bases and J gave up 4 bases; unmatched junction bases: 6. As DNA, the CDR3 is TGTGCCAGCATGCCCAGCGGGGGTTACGAGCAGTACTTC. Protein product: CASMPSGGYEQYF.

The rearrangement links TRBV7-9 to TRBJ1-1; TRBD1 aligns across 11 bases. The germline CDR1 and CDR2 sequences are SEHNR and FQNEAQ (reference sequence). The CDR3 runs to 14 residues. Losses at the gene ends were 7 bases for V and 5 bases for J; bases not matched to a gene: 6. In nucleotides, the CDR3 is TGTGCCAGCACCTGGACAGGGGGCGATACTGAAGCTTTCTTT. It is translated as CASTWTGGDTEAFF.

The J gene is TRBJ2-4, the V gene TRBV6-2 or TRBV6-3; TRBD1 aligns across 10 bases. The CDR3 is 21 amino acids. CDR1 MNHEY and CDR2 SVGEGT come from the germline V gene. V was pared by 2 bases and J by 0 bases, with 16 bases of the junction left unmatched. The CDR3 loop is CASSYLDLRDRGRLAKNIQYF. For the CDR3, the DNA is TGTGCCAGCAGTTACCTCGACCTCCGGGACAGGGGCCGATTAGCCAAAAACATTCAGTACTTC.

In this sample, this clonotype turned up many times. The genes are TRBV29-1 and TRBJ1-5; perhaps TRBD1 as D (5 bases). Germline loops: CDR1 SQVTM, CDR2 ANQGSEA. Trimming shortened V by 5 bases and J by 0 bases, and 8 bases separated the two germline ends. The CDR3 sequence is 13 residues long. Here the CDR3 DNA reads TGCAGCGTTCAGGGTGATAGCAATCAGCCCCAGCATTTT. Its translation is CSVQGDSNQPQHF.

This clonotype appeared many times. The V gene is TRBV7-2, the J gene TRBJ2-1; perhaps TRBD2 as D (6 bases). Trimming pared 8 bases from V and 9 bases from J, leaving 11 bases between. Germline V gene data show CDR1 as SGHTA and CDR2 as FQGNSA. The CDR3 extends over 11 amino acids. The CDR3 DNA sequence: TGTGCCAGCCGGTTTAGCGGTGAGCAGTTCTTC. Amino acids: CASRFSGEQFF.

The chain uses TRBV19 and TRBJ1-1; TRBD1 matches 7 bases. V dropped 1 base and J dropped 4; count of bases not matched to a gene: 3. The CDR3 has 14 amino acids. Germline V CDR1 and CDR2: LNHDA, SQIVND (reference sequence). CDR3: CASSIAGGGTEAFF. The CDR3 DNA sequence: TGTGCCAGTAGTATAGCAGGGGGAGGCACTGAAGCTTTCTTT.

This rearrangement joins TRBV6-2 or TRBV6-3 to TRBJ2-5, with 10 positions matching TRBD1. Trimming removed 8 bases from V and 4 bases from J; junction bases left unmatched: 10. CDR1 MNHEY and CDR2 SVGEGT come from the germline V gene. This CDR3 has 15 amino acids. As DNA, the CDR3 is TGTGCCAGCGTAGACAGGGGGCGAGTGAGAGAGACCCAGTACTTC. It is translated as CASVDRGRVRETQYF.

This clonotype was recorded a few times. The rearrangement uses TRBV5-1 and TRBJ2-2, with D possibly TRBD2 on 5 matching bases. The CDR3 is 14 residues long. V was clipped by 3 bases and J by 3 bases, with 9 bases between them. Germline lookup yields CDR1 SGHRS and CDR2 YFSETQ. DNA of the CDR3: TGCGCCAGCAGCTCTAGCACACACACCGGGGAGCTGTTTTTT. Its protein product is CASSSSTHTGELFF. Based on the CDR3 plus reference TRBV5-1 and TRBJ2-2, the full variable domain is KAGVTQTPRYLIKTRGQQVTLSCSPISGHRSVSWYQQTPGQGLQFLFEYFSETQRNKGNFPGRFSGRQFSNSRSEMNVSTLELGDSALYLCASSSSTHTGELFFGEGSRLTVL.

This clonotype has ten or more counts. The chain has TRBV12-3 or TRBV12-4 and TRBJ2-7; TRBD2 matches at 12 bases. This CDR3 region has 14 residues. Unmatched junction bases numbered 5, after V lost 6 bases and J lost 5 bases. The CDR3 sequence: CASSLAGGKNEQYF. Here the CDR3 DNA reads TGTGCCAGCAGCCTAGCGGGAGGGAAGAACGAGCAGTACTTC.

This clonotype has at least ten counts. The chain employs TRBV5-1 and TRBJ2-2; the D is unclear. This CDR3 comprises 12 residues. Germline CDR1 is SGHRS and CDR2 is YFSETQ. V lost 1 base and J 7 bases, leaving 5 bases between the germline ends. As DNA, the CDR3 is TGCGCCAGCAGCTTGAGTAGCGGGGAGCTGTTTTTT. It is translated as CASSLSSGELFF.

This clonotype came up many times. The rearrangement links TRBV6-1 to TRBJ2-7; D is unclear. In germline, CDR1 is MNHNS, CDR2 SASEGT. With 6 bases removed from V and 2 bases from J, the gap between germline ends came to 20 bases. The CDR3 spans 16 residues. In DNA, the CDR3 is TGTGCCAGCAGCCAGTTTCGAGGCAGAGCCCCCTACGAGCAGTACTTC. The encoded protein is CASSQFRGRAPYEQYF.

This clonotype has a handful of counts. V gene TRBV6-2 or TRBV6-3 combines with J gene TRBJ1-4; 11 bases align to TRBD1. The CDR3 covers 19 residues. The V gene's germline CDR1 is MNHEY and CDR2 SVGEGT. V shed 7 bases, J shed 5 bases, and the junction held 18 bases outside the gene matches. The CDR3 nucleotides read TGTGCCAGCACCTCCTCGGGGACAGGGGGGAGAGGGACCAATGAAAAACTGTTTTTT. This codes for CASTSSGTGGRGTNEKLFF.

This clonotype was seen at least ten times. The rearrangement uses TRBV6-5 and TRBJ2-7; 8 bases fit TRBD2. Per the germline V gene, CDR1 is MNHEY and CDR2 is SVGAGI. Unmatched junction bases numbered 5, after V lost 11 bases and J lost 2 bases. The CDR3 runs to 12 residues. The CDR3 loop reads CAVTSVPYEQYF. In nucleotides, the CDR3 is TGTGCCGTGACTAGCGTACCCTACGAGCAGTACTTC.

The chain joins TRBV7-2 to TRBJ1-1; D is possibly TRBD1 (5 bases). Trimming removed 4 bases at V and 1 base at J, with 10 bases between. The germline V gene encodes CDR1 SGHTA and CDR2 FQGNSA. CDR3 size: 14 residues. The CDR3 protein is CASSYDRENTEAFF. The DNA for the CDR3 is TGTGCCAGCAGCTATGACAGAGAGAACACTGAAGCTTTCTTT.

This clonotype was seen at least ten times. This sequence joins TRBV5-1 and TRBJ2-7; 8 nucleotides line up with TRBD1. The CDR3 sequence is 15 residues long. Germline V gene sequence: CDR1 SGHRS, CDR2 YFSETQ. V lost 3 bases and J lost 5; bases outside the gene matches: 10. The CDR3 reads CASSSHRQGRNEQYF. In nucleotides, the CDR3 is TGCGCCAGCAGCTCTCATCGACAGGGGCGGAACGAGCAGTACTTC.

The chain recombines TRBV28 with TRBJ2-3; 9 bases are shared with TRBD1. CDR3 length: 17 amino acids. The V gene's germline CDR1 is MDHEN and CDR2 SYDVKM. The V and J ends lost 9 bases and 2 bases, in that order; junction bases with no gene match: 15. Here the CDR3 reads CARALIDRGNYTDTQYF. The CDR3 coding sequence is TGTGCCAGGGCACTAATCGACAGGGGGAATTACACAGATACGCAGTATTTT.

This clonotype occurred many times. The J gene is TRBJ2-7, the V gene TRBV20-1; 9 nucleotides agree with TRBD2. The CDR3 runs 15 residues. Germline V CDR1 and CDR2: DFQATT, SNEGSKA (reference sequence). The junction had 10 bases not matched to a gene; V was cut back by 0 bases and J by 7 bases. The CDR3 DNA sequence: TGCAGTGCTAGAGATGAGGCGGGGGGGGTAGGAGAGCAGTACTTC. This translates into CSARDEAGGVGEQYF.

At least ten counts were recorded for this clonotype. This chain links TRBV6-5 with TRBJ1-1, with 7 bases matching TRBD1. Germline-derived CDR1 and CDR2 are MNHEY and SVGAGI. V was pared by 2 bases and J by 5 bases, with 2 bases of the junction left unmatched. The CDR3 has 13 residues. Here the CDR3 reads CASSYDRVTEAFF. The CDR3 DNA follows: TGTGCCAGCAGTTACGACAGGGTTACTGAAGCTTTCTTT.

This clonotype was detected many times. DNA of the CDR3: TGTGCTTTAACGGGACGAAACGGTGGGGAGCTGTTTTTT. As protein: CALTGRNGGELFF. The chain employs TRBV30 and TRBJ2-2; D tentatively fits TRBD1 or TRBD2 (5 bases each). Germline V gene data show CDR1 as GTSNPN and CDR2 as SVGIG (reference sequence). This CDR3 is built from 13 residues.

This chain joins TRBV7-9 and TRBJ2-5, with 10 bases fitting TRBD1. V was clipped by 5 bases and J by 1 base; unmatched bases: 7. The germline CDR1 and CDR2 sequences are SEHNR and FQNEAQ (reference sequence). This CDR3 region has 16 residues. CDR3 region: CASSLGDRGGQETQYF. CDR3 coding DNA: TGTGCCAGCAGCCTAGGGGACAGGGGTGGCCAAGAGACCCAGTACTTC.